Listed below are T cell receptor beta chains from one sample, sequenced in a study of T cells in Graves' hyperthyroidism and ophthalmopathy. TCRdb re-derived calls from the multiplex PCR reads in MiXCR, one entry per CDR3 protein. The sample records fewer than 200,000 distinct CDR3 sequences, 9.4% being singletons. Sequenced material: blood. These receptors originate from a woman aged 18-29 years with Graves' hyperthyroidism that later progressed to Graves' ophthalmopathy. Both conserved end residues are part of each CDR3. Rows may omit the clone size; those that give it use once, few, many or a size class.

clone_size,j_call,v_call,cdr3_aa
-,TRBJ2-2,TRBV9,CASSVGGGATGELFF
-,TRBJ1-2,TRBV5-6,CASSYMTANYGYTF
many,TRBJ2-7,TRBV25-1,CASSGTGGLNEQYF
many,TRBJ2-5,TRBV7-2,CASSLVLGLAIETQYF
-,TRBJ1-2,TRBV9,CASSVDGTVRYGYTF
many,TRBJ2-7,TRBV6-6,CASSYSAQGVSYEQYF
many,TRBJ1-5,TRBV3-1,CASSHDYSNQPQHF
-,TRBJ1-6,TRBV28,CASSTSNYRTSYNSPLHF
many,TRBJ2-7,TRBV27,CASRPTRGIRPYEQYF
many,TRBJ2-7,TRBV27,CASSSPGQGNDEQYF
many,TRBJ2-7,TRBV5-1,CASNQNLGGPYEQYF
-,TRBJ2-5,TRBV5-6,CASSLMVETQYF
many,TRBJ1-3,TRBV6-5,CASSYTESGNTIYF
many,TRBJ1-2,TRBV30,CAYDFGAGYGYTF
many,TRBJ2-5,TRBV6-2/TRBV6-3,CASSQPFGETQYF
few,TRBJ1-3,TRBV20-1,CSARSGQSSGNTIYF
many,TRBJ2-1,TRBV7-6,CASTLGREGRNEQFF
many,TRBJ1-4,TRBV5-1,CASSWGTQRGEKLFF
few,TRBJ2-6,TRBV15,CATSRSSGANVLTF
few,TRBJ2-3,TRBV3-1,CASSQDNRDSSFLVTDTQYF
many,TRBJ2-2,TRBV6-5,CASSYLDGELFF
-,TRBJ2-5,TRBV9,CASSVASGGASETQYF
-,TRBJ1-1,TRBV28,CASRPSETAEAFF
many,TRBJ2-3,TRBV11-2,CASSPEGRADTQYF
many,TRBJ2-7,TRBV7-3,CASIFSGLRAYEQYF
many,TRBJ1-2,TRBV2,CASTGGNYGYTF
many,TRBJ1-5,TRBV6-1,CASSGRQHYSNQPQHF
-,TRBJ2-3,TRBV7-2,CASSLELAVTDTQYF
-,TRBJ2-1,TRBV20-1,CSARLAGELNEQFF